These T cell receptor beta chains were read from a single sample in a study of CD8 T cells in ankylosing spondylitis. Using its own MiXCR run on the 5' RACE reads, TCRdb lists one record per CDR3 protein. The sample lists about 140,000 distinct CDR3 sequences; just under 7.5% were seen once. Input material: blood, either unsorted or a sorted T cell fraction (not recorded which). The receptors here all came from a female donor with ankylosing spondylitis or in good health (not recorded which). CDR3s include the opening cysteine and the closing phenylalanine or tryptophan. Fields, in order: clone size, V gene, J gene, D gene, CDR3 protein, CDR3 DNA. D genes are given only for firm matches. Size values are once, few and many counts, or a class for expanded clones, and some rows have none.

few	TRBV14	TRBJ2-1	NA	CASSQELGGEQFF	TGTGCCAGCAGCCAAGAACTGGGTGGTGAGCAGTTCTTC
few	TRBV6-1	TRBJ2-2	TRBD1	CASRETGIGELFF	TGTGCCAGCAGGGAGACAGGGATCGGGGAGCTGTTTTTT
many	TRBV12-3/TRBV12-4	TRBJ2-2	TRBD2	CASSFLAGKRVTGELFF	TGTGCCAGCAGTTTTCTAGCGGGGAAACGGGTTACCGGGGAGCTGTTTTTT
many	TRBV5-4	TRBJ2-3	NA	CASSFRGRPDTQYF	TGTGCCAGCAGCTTCAGGGGACGGCCAGATACGCAGTATTTT
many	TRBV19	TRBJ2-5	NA	CASSISGEETQYF	TGTGCCAGTAGTATATCCGGAGAAGAGACCCAGTACTTC
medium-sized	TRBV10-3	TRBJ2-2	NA	CAIKAREAGELFF	TGTGCCATCAAGGCCAGGGAGGCCGGGGAGCTGTTTTTT
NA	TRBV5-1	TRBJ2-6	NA	CASRLQSSGANVLTF	TGCGCCAGCAGACTTCAGAGCTCTGGGGCCAACGTCCTGACTTTC
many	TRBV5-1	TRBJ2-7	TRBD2	CASSSTSGIYEQYF	TGCGCCAGCAGCTCGACTAGCGGGATCTACGAGCAGTACTTC
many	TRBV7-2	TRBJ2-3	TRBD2	CASSTSGGADTQYF	TGTGCCAGCAGTACTAGCGGGGGTGCAGATACGCAGTATTTT
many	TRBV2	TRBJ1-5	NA	CASGTYQPQHF	TGTGCCAGCGGAACTTATCAGCCCCAGCATTTT
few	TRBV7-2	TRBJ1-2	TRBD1	CASSLGAGGNYGYTF	TGTGCCAGCAGCTTAGGGGCAGGGGGCAACTATGGCTACACCTTC
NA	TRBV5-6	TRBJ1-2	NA	CASSSGPGQNYGYTF	TGTGCCAGCAGCTCCGGACCCGGACAAAACTATGGCTACACCTTC
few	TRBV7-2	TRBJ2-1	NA	CASRGLARYNEQFF	TGTGCCAGCAGAGGCCTAGCGAGATACAATGAGCAGTTCTTC
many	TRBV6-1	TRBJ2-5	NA	CASRIRGNVETQYF	TGTGCCAGCAGGATCCGGGGTAACGTGGAGACCCAGTACTTC
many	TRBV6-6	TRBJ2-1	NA	CASTLGEYEQFF	TGTGCCAGCACCCTTGGGGAGTATGAGCAGTTCTTC
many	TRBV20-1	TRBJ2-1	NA	CSASGLQDEQFF	TGCAGTGCTAGCGGCCTACAAGATGAGCAGTTCTTC
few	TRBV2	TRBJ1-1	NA	CASSENRANTEAFF	TGTGCCAGCAGTGAAAACAGGGCGAACACTGAAGCTTTCTTT
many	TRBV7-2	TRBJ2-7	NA	CASSLKASGQQYF	TGTGCCAGCAGCTTAAAGGCGAGCGGGCAGCAGTACTTC
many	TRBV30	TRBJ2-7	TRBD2	CAWSGGLAGNAYEQYF	TGTGCCTGGAGCGGGGGACTAGCGGGGAACGCCTACGAGCAGTACTTC
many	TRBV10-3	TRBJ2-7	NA	CAISGTPTYEQYF	TGTGCCATCTCAGGGACTCCGACCTACGAGCAGTACTTC
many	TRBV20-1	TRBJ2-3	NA	CSARVGDTQYF	TGCAGTGCTAGAGTGGGGGATACGCAGTATTTT
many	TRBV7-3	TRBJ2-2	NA	CASSLGRLPNTGELFF	TGTGCCAGCAGCTTAGGCAGATTGCCGAACACCGGGGAGCTGTTTTTT
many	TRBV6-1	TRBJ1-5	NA	CASSEAGGGNQPQHF	TGTGCCAGCAGTGAAGCTGGGGGTGGCAATCAGCCCCAGCATTTT
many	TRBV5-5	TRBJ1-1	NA	CASSLVPDTEAFF	TGTGCCAGCAGCTTGGTTCCGGACACTGAAGCTTTCTTT
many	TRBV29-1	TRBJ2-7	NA	CSVATTGIEQYF	TGCAGCGTTGCGACCACAGGGATCGAGCAGTACTTC
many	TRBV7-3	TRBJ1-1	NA	CASSPLGANTEAFF	TGTGCCAGCAGCCCCCTTGGTGCGAACACTGAAGCTTTCTTT
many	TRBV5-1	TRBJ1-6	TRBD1	CASSYRTGGYNSPLHF	TGCGCCAGCAGCTACCGGACAGGGGGCTATAATTCACCCCTCCACTTT
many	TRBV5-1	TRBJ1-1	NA	CASSSAPGTEAFF	TGCGCCAGCAGCTCAGCACCGGGCACTGAAGCTTTCTTT
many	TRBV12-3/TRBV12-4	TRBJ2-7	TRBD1	CASSLGGQGIYEQYF	TGTGCCAGCAGCTTAGGGGGACAGGGGATCTACGAGCAGTACTTC
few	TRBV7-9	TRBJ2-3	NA	CASSVQGGTDTQYF	TGTGCCAGCAGCGTTCAGGGGGGAACAGATACGCAGTATTTT
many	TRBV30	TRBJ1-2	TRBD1	CAWSEGQGYYGYTF	TGTGCCTGGAGTGAGGGACAGGGGTACTATGGCTACACCTTC
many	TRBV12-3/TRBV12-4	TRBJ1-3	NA	CASSDRTAFSGNTIYF	TGTGCCAGCAGCGACAGGACAGCCTTCTCTGGAAACACCATATATTTT
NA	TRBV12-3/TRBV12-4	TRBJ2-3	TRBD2	CASSWAGGRGGTDTQYF	TGTGCCAGCAGTTGGGCCGGGGGGAGAGGAGGCACAGATACGCAGTATTTT
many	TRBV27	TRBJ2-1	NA	CASSPGRSSYNEQFF	TGTGCCAGCAGCCCTGGGCGGAGCTCCTACAATGAGCAGTTCTTC
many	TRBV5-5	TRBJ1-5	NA	CASSWGLGDQPQHF	TGTGCCAGCAGCTGGGGATTGGGGGATCAGCCCCAGCATTTT
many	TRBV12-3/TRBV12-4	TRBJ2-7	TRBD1	CASRRDSFREQYF	TGTGCCAGCAGGAGGGACAGCTTCAGGGAGCAGTACTTC
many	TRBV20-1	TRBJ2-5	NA	CSARVPRSLEKTQYF	TGCAGTGCTAGAGTTCCCCGATCACTCGAGAAGACCCAGTACTTC
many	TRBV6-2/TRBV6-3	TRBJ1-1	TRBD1	CASRGQGEWAEAFF	TGTGCCAGCAGAGGACAGGGCGAGTGGGCTGAAGCTTTCTTT
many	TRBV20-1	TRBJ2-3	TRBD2	CSARPVAGGRTDTQYF	TGCAGTGCTAGACCCGTAGCGGGGGGGCGCACAGATACGCAGTATTTT